This record concerns one T cell receptor (beta chain) sequence. What it recognizes is unknown. This sample is part of a study of T cell repertoires in cytomegalovirus infection. TCRdb processed the reads anew with MiXCR; each CDR3 protein has one entry. The sample holds some 500,000 distinct CDR3 sequences, around two fifths seen once. The V gene lost 0 bases and the J gene lost 3 bases, with 4 bases spanning the gap. The germline V gene has CDR1 SGHDN and CDR2 FVKESK. The CDR3 has 13 amino acids. Regarding the study as a whole: Predominance within the ex vivo response was attributable to HLA-C-restricted CMV-specific TCR beta clonotypes.

V is TRBV14 and J is TRBJ2-3; D uncertain. Sample: cultured PBMCs, taken from culture after CMV antigen stimulation. The source is a human donor in good health (CMV status not recorded). Some clones in this sample may be carry-over from other donors' samples. This chain's CDR3 is CASSQDKTDTQYF. As DNA, the CDR3 is TGTGCCAGCAGCCAAGACAAAACAGATACGCAGTATTTT.